The clone carrying this T cell receptor beta chain showed up many times. Trimming removed 4 bases at V and 7 bases at J, with 11 bases between. This CDR3 has 12 residues. Germline V gene sequence: CDR1 DFQATT, CDR2 SNEGSKA (reference sequence). The data belong to a study of Graves' ophthalmopathy and Graves' hyperthyroidism. The sequenced template was RNA, covering the TCR beta CDR3 region. Second-round multiplex PCR came after first-round RT-PCR with HTBI primers. TCRdb re-called the multiplex PCR reads with MiXCR, one entry per CDR3 protein. The profile shows about 740,000 distinct CDR3 sequences, 40% of them singletons.

This TCR derives from an adult man with Graves' ophthalmopathy. The chain combines TRBV20-1 with TRBJ1-5; D might be TRBD1 (5 bases). The specimen was peripheral blood. CDR3 coding DNA: TGCAGTGCTATCCGGGGGTCGCAGCCCCAGCATTTT. Its translation is CSAIRGSQPQHF.